What follows are 22 T cell receptor beta chains derived from one specimen sequenced in a study of blood T cell repertoires in COVID-19. Libraries were prepared by immunoSEQ multiplex PCR; TCRdb keeps only in-frame clonotypes and omits some of them. The sample lists over 250,000 clones, under 90% seen once, with over 8.5% in the top ten. Sequencing input: peripheral blood. Receptor source: a woman aged 50 to 65 who had recovered from COVID-19.

This clone was picked up one time. This sequence joins TRBV5-4 and TRBJ2-4; 8 bases are a match to TRBD2. Trimming cost V 3 bases and J 3 bases; bases outside gene matches: 5. The germline gives CDR1 SGHNT, CDR2 YYREEE (reference sequence). This CDR3 comprises 15 residues. CDR3 in DNA: TGTGCCAGCAGCTGGGGCGGGAGGCTCAAAAACATTCAGTACTTC. Translating gives CASSWGGRLKNIQYF.

The table lists this clone with a count of one. The rearrangement joins TRBV24-1 to TRBJ2-1; 9 bases match TRBD2. The CDR3 runs 15 residues. Losses at the gene ends were 5 bases for V and 1 base for J; bases not matched to a gene: 2. Germline CDR1 and CDR2: KGHDR and SFDVKD. CDR3 protein: CATSGLAGSYNEQFF. The DNA of the CDR3 is TGTGCCACCAGTGGTCTAGCGGGGTCCTACAATGAGCAGTTCTTC.

The chain has TRBV3-1 (or the pseudogene TRBV3-2) and TRBJ2-3, with 9 bases that match TRBD1. CDR3 length: 15 residues. From germline, CDR1 is LGHDT and CDR2 YNNKEL (reference sequence). After removal of 1 base from V and 6 bases from J, the junction contained 5 bases not matched to a gene. This CDR3 is CASSQGGQGLDTQYF. CDR3 DNA sequence: TGTGCCAGCAGCCAAGGAGGACAGGGGTTGGATACGCAGTATTTT.

In its sample, this clone was seen once. The rearrangement uses TRBV7-3 and TRBJ2-2; D ambiguous. Germline assignment: CDR1 SGHTA and CDR2 FQGTGA. This CDR3 has 13 amino acids. V was clipped by 3 bases and J by 1 base, with 3 bases between them. The CDR3 DNA reads TGTGCCAGCAGCTTCCGGAACACCGGGGAGCTGTTTTTT. Translating it yields CASSFRNTGELFF.

In this sample, this clone turned up a few times. The rearrangement links TRBV7-2 to TRBJ2-1, with a tentative D call TRBD2 (6 bases). Germline V CDR1 and CDR2: SGHTA, FQGNSA. V shed 5 bases and J shed 4 bases, with 15 bases lying between them. The CDR3 runs to 15 residues. The CDR3 loop reads CASSPSGVGYNEQFF. Written as DNA, the CDR3 is TGTGCCAGCAGCCCCTCGGGGGTAGGTTACAATGAGCAGTTCTTC.

This rearrangement joins TRBV7-2 to TRBJ2-3; unclear D gene. CDR3 length: 14 amino acids. V gave up 5 bases and J gave up 0 bases, with 9 bases separating them. The V gene's germline CDR1 is SGHTA and CDR2 FQGNSA. The CDR3: CASSAYSSTDTQYF. For the CDR3, the DNA is TGTGCCAGCAGCGCGTACTCTAGCACAGATACGCAGTATTTT. The full variable domain, in which reference TRBV7-2 and TRBJ2-3 provide the parts outside the CDR3, is GAGVSQSPSNKVTEKGKDVELRCDPISGHTALYWYRQSLGQGLEFLIYFQGNSAPDKSGLPSDRFSAERTGGSVSTLTIQRTQQEDSAVYLCASSAYSSTDTQYFGPGTRLTVL.

The chain uses TRBV28 and TRBJ1-6; 7 bases agree with TRBD1. The ends lost 2 bases at V and 5 bases at J; junction bases unmatched: 3. CDR1 is MDHEN and CDR2 is SYDVKM in the germline V gene. The CDR3 has 15 residues. The CDR3 spells CASSLGGQNNSPLHF. The CDR3 nucleotides read TGTGCCAGCAGTTTAGGGGGACAGAATAATTCACCCCTCCACTTT.

This clone showed up many times. CDR3 DNA sequence: TGTGCCAGCAGTTACCCGGAGGGAGGAGGAGACGAGCAGTACTTC. It specifies CASSYPEGGGDEQYF. J is TRBJ2-7 and V is TRBV6-6; TRBD2 is a possible D gene (6 bases). Germline V gene sequence: CDR1 MNHNY, CDR2 SVGAGI (reference sequence). Trimming stripped 2 bases from V and 5 bases from J, with 16 bases between. The CDR3 is made up of 15 amino acids.

The genes are TRBV6-2 or TRBV6-3 and TRBJ2-1, with D perhaps TRBD1 (5 bases). Per the germline V gene, CDR1 is MNHEY and CDR2 is SVGEGT. Trimming stripped 7 bases from V and 6 bases from J, with 16 bases between. The CDR3 covers 14 residues. The CDR3 region is CASTPGRVGNEQFF. CDR3 bases: TGTGCCAGCACCCCGGGCAGGGTTGGCAATGAGCAGTTCTTC.

This chain connects TRBV7-9 to TRBJ1-2, with D perhaps TRBD1 (6 bases). From germline, CDR1 is SEHNR and CDR2 FQNEAQ (reference sequence). V lost 1 base and J lost 9, with 18 bases in between. This CDR3 comprises 15 residues. This CDR3 reads CASSLGHGQPLRYTF. The CDR3 coding sequence is TGTGCCAGCAGCTTAGGCCACGGACAGCCGCTCCGCTACACCTTC.

The rearrangement joins TRBV5-4 to TRBJ1-1; no definite D call. This CDR3 has 13 amino acids. Trimming cost V 3 bases and J 5 bases, with 11 bases left between them. Germline V gives CDR1 SGHNT, CDR2 YYREEE (reference sequence). The CDR3 DNA reads as TGTGCCAGCAGCTACGTGTCGAGGACTGAAGCTTTCTTT. Translated, it gives CASSYVSRTEAFF.

The rearrangement uses TRBV6-2 or TRBV6-3 and TRBJ1-1, with TRBD1 matching 7 bases. Germline V gives CDR1 MNHEY, CDR2 SVGEGT. CDR3 size: 16 residues. The J segment lost 5 bases and the V segment lost 2 bases, leaving 11 bases of the junction unmatched. This chain's CDR3 is CASSYEQGRLETEAFF. The CDR3 bases are TGTGCCAGCAGTTACGAACAGGGGCGCCTGGAAACTGAAGCTTTCTTT.

The chain uses TRBV24-1 and TRBJ2-1; 11 bases fit TRBD2. Germline V gene sequence: CDR1 KGHDR, CDR2 SFDVKD. V lost 5 bases and J lost 2; bases outside the gene matches: 1. There are 15 residues in the CDR3. CDR3 residues: CATSVSGGAYNEQFF. Here the CDR3 DNA reads TGTGCCACCAGTGTTAGCGGGGGGGCCTACAATGAGCAGTTCTTC.

The chain links TRBV21-1 to TRBJ2-3; the D call in the table, TRBD2, was not verified against the DNA. TRBV21-1 is flagged as a pseudogene. This CDR3 region has 17 residues. Here the CDR3 reads CASKEEAGENLTDTQYF. In DNA form, the CDR3 reads TGTGCCAGCAAGGAAGAAGCGGGAGAAAACCTCACAGATACGCAGTATTTT.

V gene TRBV19 combines with J gene TRBJ1-5; perhaps TRBD1 as D (6 bases). The V end lost 8 bases, the J end lost 4 bases, and 18 bases lay between the germline ends. There are 15 residues in the CDR3. Germline values: CDR1 LNHDA, CDR2 SQIVND (reference sequence). The CDR3 region is CASDKGEWGNQPQHF. As DNA, the CDR3 is TGTGCCAGTGATAAGGGGGAGTGGGGTAATCAGCCCCAGCATTTT.

A single count supports this clone. The CDR3 spells CASSMDRGTDTQYF. The CDR3 region has the DNA TGTGCCAGTAGTATGGACAGGGGCACAGATACGCAGTATTTT. The gene calls are TRBV19 and TRBJ2-3, with 8 positions matching TRBD1. The V and J ends lost 3 bases and 1 base, in that order; junction bases with no gene match: 0. This CDR3 comprises 14 residues. CDR1 LNHDA and CDR2 SQIVND come from the germline V gene (reference sequence).

As concerns this clone: Other DNA sequences in the same sample also yield this CDR3. The gene calls are TRBV5-1 and TRBJ2-5, with 8 positions matching TRBD1. The germline V gene has CDR1 SGHRS and CDR2 YFSETQ. J was trimmed by 2 bases and V by 4 bases; bases with no gene match: 4. The CDR3 length is 14 residues. CDR3 nucleotides: TGCGCCAGCAGCGCGGACAGGGCGCAAGAGACCCAGTACTTC. Translating gives CASSADRAQETQYF.

The chain carries TRBV7-6 and TRBJ2-1; weak D call: TRBD2 (6 bases). CDR1 and CDR2 from the germline V gene are SGHVS and FNYEAQ. CDR3 length: 15 amino acids. Trimming left V 1 base short and J 6 bases short, with 13 bases between. The CDR3 is CASSLDGVGGNEQFF. The CDR3 nucleotides read TGTGCCAGCAGCTTAGACGGGGTCGGGGGCAATGAGCAGTTCTTC. The complete variable domain, with remaining parts taken from reference TRBV7-6 and TRBJ2-1, reads GAGVSQSPRYKVTKRGQDVALRCDPISGHVSLYWYRQALGQGPEFLTYFNYEAQQDKSGLPNDRFSAERPEGSISTLTIQRTEQRDSAMYRCASSLDGVGGNEQFFGPGTRLTVL.

The J gene is TRBJ2-5, the V gene TRBV28; 13 positions agree with TRBD2. V shed 5 bases, J shed 5 bases, and the junction held 5 bases outside the gene matches. The CDR3 consists of 15 residues. CDR1 and CDR2 (germline): MDHEN, SYDVKM. Here the CDR3 DNA reads TGTGCCAGCAGTCTAGGACTAGCGGGAGAGGAGACCCAGTACTTC. This translates into CASSLGLAGEETQYF. The whole variable domain, remainder taken from reference TRBV28 and TRBJ2-5, is DVKVTQSSRYLVKRTGEKVFLECVQDMDHENMFWYRQDPGLGLRLIYFSYDVKMKEKGDIPEGYSVSREKKERFSLILESASTNQTSMYLCASSLGLAGEETQYFGPGTRLLVL.

The chain couples TRBV3-1 (or the pseudogene TRBV3-2) to TRBJ2-1, with a weak D call TRBD2 (6 bases). The V end lost 0 bases, the J end lost 8 bases, and 14 bases lay between the germline ends. Germline assignment: CDR1 LGHDT and CDR2 YNNKEL (reference sequence). CDR3 length: 15 amino acids. The CDR3 loop is CASSQDGSRRDEQFF. Written as DNA, the CDR3 is TGTGCCAGCAGCCAAGATGGATCCCGGAGGGATGAGCAGTTCTTC.

This chain uses TRBV2 with TRBJ1-2, with 8 nucleotides matching TRBD1. Germline V gene data show CDR1 as SNHLY and CDR2 as FYNNEI. The CDR3 runs 14 residues. V dropped 5 bases and J dropped 6; count of bases not matched to a gene: 8. In nucleotides, the CDR3 is TGTGCCAGCAGTACCCGACAGGGGAGGAATGGCTACACCTTC. It yields the protein CASSTRQGRNGYTF. The full variable domain, with the rest looked up from reference TRBV2 and TRBJ1-2, is EPEVTQTPSHQVTQMGQEVILRCVPISNHLYFYWYRQILGQKVEFLVSFYNNEISEKSEIFDDQFSVERPDGSNFTLKIRSTKLEDSAMYFCASSTRQGRNGYTFGSGTRLTVV.

This chain joins TRBV2 and TRBJ1-4; 10 bases match TRBD1. CDR3 length: 14 amino acids. The trim removed 4 bases at V and 5 bases at J, leaving 1 base unmatched. Germline values: CDR1 SNHLY, CDR2 FYNNEI. CDR3 nucleotide sequence: TGTGCCAGCAGTGGGACAGGGGGAAATGAAAAACTGTTTTTT. It codes for CASSGTGGNEKLFF.